These T cell receptor beta chains were read from a single sample in a study of regulatory T cells in long-lasting Graves disease. One entry per CDR3 protein results from TCRdb running MiXCR on the multiplex PCR reads. Of 700,000 or so distinct CDR3 sequences in the sample, approximately 31% are singletons; the top ten hold around 42%. Source: peripheral blood mononuclear cells (PBMCs), taken when the disease was refractory, from a patient treated with antithyroid drugs. The receptors were sampled from a female donor with Graves disease. Both conserved end residues are part of each CDR3. The order of the fields is CDR3 length, J gene, clone size, V gene, CDR3 protein. Rows give clone size only sometimes, using once, few, many, or a class for an expanded clone.

length: 16; J: TRBJ1-1; size: few; V: TRBV15; CDR3: CATSRALQGGNTEAFF
length: 15; J: TRBJ2-7; size: .; V: TRBV11-3; CDR3: CASSPGLAGELEQYF
length: 12; J: .; size: .; V: TRBV3-1; CDR3: CASSPRHHEQFF
length: 11; J: TRBJ2-7; size: .; V: TRBV11-1; CDR3: CASSHEGEQYF
length: 14; J: TRBJ1-1; size: .; V: TRBV13; CDR3: CASSLGLEGSEAFF
length: 13; J: TRBJ1-5; size: .; V: TRBV2; CDR3: CASSEVPGQPQHF
length: 14; J: TRBJ2-2; size: few; V: TRBV10-3; CDR3: CASDGQGDTGELFF
length: 15; J: TRBJ1-2; size: .; V: TRBV9; CDR3: CASSVTGGGVGGYTF
length: 19; J: TRBJ2-5; size: .; V: TRBV6-1; CDR3: CASTGRQGAFRDYFETQYF
length: 16; J: TRBJ1-6; size: .; V: TRBV11-2; CDR3: CASSLDGQEHNSPLHF
length: 14; J: TRBJ2-2; size: .; V: TRBV5-1; CDR3: CASSKGQGSGELFF
length: 15; J: TRBJ2-5; size: .; V: TRBV30; CDR3: CAWREPGLHQETQYF
length: 14; J: TRBJ2-5; size: .; V: TRBV7-7; CDR3: CASSPDRVQETQYF
length: 15; J: TRBJ1-2; size: few; V: TRBV6-2/TRBV6-3; CDR3: CASRKMGQGDGGYTF
length: 15; J: TRBJ2-7; size: .; V: TRBV6-5; CDR3: CASSYSGSGTMKQYF
length: 13; J: TRBJ1-1; size: many; V: TRBV7-8; CDR3: CASSERRNTEAFF
length: 14; J: TRBJ2-7; size: .; V: TRBV11-2; CDR3: CASSLVQSRYEQYF
length: 14; J: TRBJ2-3; size: .; V: TRBV5-1; CDR3: CASSLGAVTDTQYF
length: 14; J: TRBJ1-1; size: .; V: TRBV13; CDR3: CASSLFRARFEAFF
length: 14; J: TRBJ1-6; size: .; V: TRBV28; CDR3: CASREGRYNSPLHF
length: 14; J: TRBJ1-2; size: .; V: TRBV7-3; CDR3: CASSLYPTGEGYTF
length: 12; J: TRBJ2-7; size: few; V: TRBV12-3/TRBV12-4; CDR3: CASSLNIGEQYF
length: 11; J: TRBJ1-6; size: .; V: TRBV20-1; CDR3: CSASGSNPLHF
length: 13; J: TRBJ2-7; size: .; V: TRBV14; CDR3: CASRPGGVGEQYF
length: 17; J: TRBJ2-7; size: few; V: TRBV25-1; CDR3: CASSGTSGRWGDYEQYF
length: 15; J: TRBJ1-2; size: few; V: TRBV20-1; CDR3: CSAMGGQEVSYGYTF
length: 15; J: TRBJ2-5; size: .; V: TRBV7-9; CDR3: CASTPGTREQETQYF
length: 12; J: TRBJ1-1; size: many; V: TRBV28; CDR3: CASSLIGAKAFF
length: 16; J: TRBJ1-2; size: many; V: TRBV28; CDR3: CASSFGAGQGIYGYTF
length: 19; J: TRBJ2-6; size: .; V: TRBV5-1; CDR3: CASSFGLSGRASGANVLTF
length: 17; J: TRBJ1-6; size: few; V: TRBV20-1; CDR3: CSARAGLTDSYNSPLHF
length: 15; J: TRBJ2-7; size: once; V: TRBV19; CDR3: CASSNDYSSSYEQYF
length: 17; J: TRBJ1-5; size: few; V: TRBV28; CDR3: CASLSITGYRGGQPQHF
length: 14; J: TRBJ2-7; size: few; V: TRBV20-1; CDR3: CSARGSWPAYEQYF
length: 12; J: TRBJ2-7; size: .; V: TRBV19; CDR3: CASTSPSYEQYF
length: 15; J: TRBJ2-2; size: few; V: TRBV6-4; CDR3: CASSRPTRGPGELFF
length: 20; J: TRBJ1-4; size: .; V: TRBV3-1; CDR3: CASSQETLTRRRSTNEKLFF
length: 14; J: TRBJ1-5; size: few; V: TRBV6-1; CDR3: CASSDGPRSQPQHF
length: 20; J: TRBJ1-3; size: .; V: TRBV6-4; CDR3: CASSYSNLISNQPGLNTIYF
length: 15; J: TRBJ1-1; size: .; V: TRBV19; CDR3: CASSNPTGGLVEAFF
length: 15; J: TRBJ1-4; size: few; V: TRBV28; CDR3: CASSSDGVGSEKLFF